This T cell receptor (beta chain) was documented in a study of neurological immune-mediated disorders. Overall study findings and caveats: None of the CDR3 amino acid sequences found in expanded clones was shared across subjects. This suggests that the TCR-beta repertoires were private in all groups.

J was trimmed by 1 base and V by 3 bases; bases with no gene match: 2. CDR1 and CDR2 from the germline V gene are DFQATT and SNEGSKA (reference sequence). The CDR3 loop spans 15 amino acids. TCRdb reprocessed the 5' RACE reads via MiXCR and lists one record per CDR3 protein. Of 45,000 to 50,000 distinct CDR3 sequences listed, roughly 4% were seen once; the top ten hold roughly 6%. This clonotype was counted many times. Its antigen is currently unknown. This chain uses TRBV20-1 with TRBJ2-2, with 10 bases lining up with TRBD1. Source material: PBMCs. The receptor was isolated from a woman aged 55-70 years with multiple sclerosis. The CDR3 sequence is CSASGTGENTGELFF. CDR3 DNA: TGCAGTGCTAGTGGGACAGGGGAGAACACCGGGGAGCTGTTTTTT.